The 22 T cell receptor beta chains below come from one sample, sequenced in a study of early T cells in non-severe SARS-CoV-2 infection. Using its own MiXCR run on the 5' RACE reads, TCRdb lists one record per CDR3 protein. The sample lists 65,000 to 95,000 distinct CDR3 sequences; 9% to 10% were seen once. The sequencing sample was made of whole blood. The receptors shown here come from an adult who was a healthcare worker with PCR-confirmed SARS-CoV-2 infection or an uninfected control (not recorded which).

The sample holds many counts of this clonotype. The rearrangement uses TRBV7-2 and TRBJ2-3, with 11 bases that match TRBD2. The CDR3 contains 15 residues. Germline CDR1 SGHTA, CDR2 FQGNSA. J gave up 6 bases and V 5 bases, and 7 bases lay outside the gene matches. The DNA of the CDR3 is TGTGCCAGCAGCCCATTAGCGGGAGGGATGGATACGCAGTATTTT. It is translated as CASSPLAGGMDTQYF.

The rearrangement uses TRBV5-1 and TRBJ1-2; D is undetermined. The CDR3 totals 13 residues. V was cut by 1 base and J by 2 bases, with 6 bases left in between. Germline V gives CDR1 SGHRS, CDR2 YFSETQ. CDR3 nucleotide sequence: TGCGCCAGCAGCTTGCAACCGAACTATGGCTACACCTTC. It specifies CASSLQPNYGYTF.

V usage is TRBV7-8 and J usage is TRBJ2-1; 8 bases fit TRBD2. V was clipped by 2 bases and J by 3 bases; unmatched bases: 12. Per germline, CDR1 SGHVS and CDR2 FQNEAQ. The CDR3 has 18 residues. In DNA, the CDR3 is TGTGCCAGCAGCTTATTTAGCGGGATTAGTGAGAACTACAATGAGCAGTTCTTC. Protein: CASSLFSGISENYNEQFF.

A few counts support this clonotype. The rearrangement joins TRBV11-2 to TRBJ2-5; weak D call: TRBD1 (6 bases). The V gene's germline CDR1 is SGHAT and CDR2 FQNNGV. V was shortened by 3 bases and J by 5 bases, with 16 bases between the two germline ends. The CDR3 has 15 amino acids. As DNA, the CDR3 is TGTGCCAGCAGCTTTGGGTCGACAGGTGCGGAGACCCAGTACTTC. Its protein is CASSFGSTGAETQYF.

This clonotype occurred many times. The chain links TRBV3-1 to TRBJ1-6; tentatively, D is TRBD1 (5 bases). This CDR3 has 14 amino acids. The germline V and J ends were trimmed by 1 base and 15 bases, with 16 bases remaining between them. Germline V gene data show CDR1 as LGHDT and CDR2 as YNNKEL (reference sequence). CDR3 nucleotides: TGTGCCAGCAGCCAAGGGGGTCGGGGGGAAAACCTCCACTTT. Translating it yields CASSQGGRGENLHF.

V and J are TRBV19 and TRBJ1-5, with TRBD1 matching over 11 bases. Per the germline V gene, CDR1 is LNHDA and CDR2 is SQIVND (reference sequence). The CDR3 extends over 15 amino acids. V dropped 4 bases and J dropped 7; count of bases not matched to a gene: 6. The CDR3 DNA reads as TGTGCCAGTAGTACGGACAGGGGGCGGGAGCAGCCCCAGCATTTT. Translating gives CASSTDRGREQPQHF.

This clonotype was seen at least ten times. The chain has TRBV11-2 and TRBJ2-6; D might be TRBD1 (6 bases). V lost 3 bases and J 4 bases, leaving 25 bases between the germline ends. The CDR3 runs to 20 residues. Germline loops: CDR1 SGHAT, CDR2 FQNNGV. The CDR3 region has the DNA TGTGCCAGCAGCTTGTCGGCGTCAGACACAGGGTTAGCCGGGGCCAACGTCCTGACTTTC. Protein sequence: CASSLSASDTGLAGANVLTF.

The rearrangement joins TRBV4-1 to TRBJ2-1, with 8 bases that match TRBD2. The assigned J gene may be wrong: the sequence end matches TRBJ2-7 better. The CDR3 runs to 14 residues. The germline gives CDR1 MGHRA, CDR2 YSYEKL. CDR3 loop: CASRPGLDSNEQYF. The CDR3 nucleotides read TGCGCCAGCAGACCGGGACTAGATTCCAATGAGCAGTACTTC.

The CDR3 sequence: CASSSEGRREKLFF. CDR3 bases: TGTGCCAGCAGTTCTGAGGGTAGACGTGAAAAACTGTTTTTT. V gene TRBV12-3 or TRBV12-4 combines with J gene TRBJ1-4; no definite D call. V was trimmed by 4 bases and J by 7 bases, leaving 13 bases between them. The CDR3 runs 14 residues.

This chain joins TRBV3-1 and TRBJ1-5; possible D gene TRBD1, 6 bases. This CDR3 is 15 amino acids long. Germline CDR1 is LGHDT and CDR2 is YNNKEL (reference sequence). The V end lost 0 bases, the J end lost 6 bases, and 12 bases lay between the germline ends. CDR3 nucleotides: TGTGCCAGCAGCCAAGATCACAGGGTGGGTCAGCCCCAGCATTTT. Residues: CASSQDHRVGQPQHF. The full variable domain, its missing parts supplied by reference TRBV3-1 and TRBJ1-5, is DTAVSQTPKYLVTQMGNDKSIKCEQNLGHDTMYWYKQDSKKFLKIMFSYNNKELIINETVPNRFSPKSPDKAHLNLHINSLELGDSAVYFCASSQDHRVGQPQHFGDGTRLSIL.

This clonotype was observed a few times. Mismatch with germline at one junction end may stem from a read error. The gene calls are TRBV7-9 and TRBJ1-1, with D uncertain. The V gene's germline CDR1 is SEHNR and CDR2 FQNEAQ (reference sequence). The CDR3 length is 9 residues. CDR3 region: CASSPNLRF. The DNA of the CDR3 is TGTGCCAGCAGCCCCAACCTCCGGTTT.

A few counts support this clonotype. This chain links TRBV10-3 with TRBJ2-7, with D unclear. This CDR3 region has 13 residues. Deletions cut 7 bases from V and 0 bases from J, with 10 bases between. The germline gives CDR1 ENHRY, CDR2 SYGVKD. CDR3 sequence reads: CAITPDSSYEQYF. In DNA form, the CDR3 reads TGTGCCATCACGCCAGATAGCTCCTACGAGCAGTACTTC.

The rearrangement joins TRBV6-5 to TRBJ2-1; D is unresolved. The CDR3 totals 16 residues. Trimming left V 0 bases short and J 6 bases short, with 15 bases between. Germline V lookup: CDR1 MNHEY, CDR2 SVGAGI. The chain's CDR3 is CASSYSRFGLPNEQFF. In DNA, the CDR3 is TGTGCCAGCAGTTACTCGCGTTTTGGGTTGCCCAATGAGCAGTTCTTC.

To note about this clonotype: Given a much more abundant clone one base away, this may be a read error. This rearrangement joins TRBV10-3 to TRBJ2-5, with D unclear. Germline CDR1 is ENHRY and CDR2 is SYGVKD. The length of the CDR3 is 14 residues. The DNA for the CDR3 is TGTGCCATCAGTGATGCCAGAGCCCAAGAGACCCAGAACTTC. It translates to CAISDARAQETQNF.

This clonotype was seen ten or more times. The chain uses TRBV20-1 and TRBJ2-2; D is unclear. V was cut by 3 bases and J by 1 base, with 9 bases left in between. The CDR3 covers 14 residues. CDR1 is DFQATT, CDR2 SNEGSKA, per germline (reference sequence). The CDR3 region has the DNA TGCAGTGCTAGTGGTGTAATGAACACCGGGGAGCTGTTTTTT. It codes for CSASGVMNTGELFF.

This clonotype was observed a few times. The V and J genes are TRBV6-4 and TRBJ2-1; D gene unclear. The germline gives CDR1 MRHNA, CDR2 SNTAGT. This CDR3 contains 16 residues. V was clipped by 3 bases and J by 4 bases, with 16 bases between them. The DNA of the CDR3 is TGTGCCAGCAGTGATCCCCTTGGCGGAGAGTACAATGAGCAGTTCTTC. Protein sequence: CASSDPLGGEYNEQFF.

This clonotype was observed many times. The chain links TRBV3-1 to TRBJ1-2; tentatively, D is TRBD1 (6 bases). Germline values: CDR1 LGHDT, CDR2 YNNKEL (reference sequence). Trimming left V 4 bases short and J 3 bases short, with 9 bases between. This CDR3 comprises 13 residues. The CDR3 loop is CASSRTGYYGYTF. Here the CDR3 DNA reads TGTGCCAGCAGCCGTACAGGGTACTATGGCTACACCTTC.

This clonotype was seen many times. V usage is TRBV5-1 and J usage is TRBJ2-1; 8 positions match TRBD2. CDR3 length: 15 amino acids. Trimming cost V 3 bases and J 0 bases; bases outside gene matches: 2. From germline, CDR1 is SGHRS and CDR2 YFSETQ. The CDR3 loop is CASSWSGSSYNEQFF. DNA for the CDR3: TGCGCCAGCAGCTGGAGCGGGAGCTCCTACAATGAGCAGTTCTTC.

Only a few counts were recorded for this clonotype. Written as DNA, the CDR3 is TGTGCCAGCAGAGGGGATCCCGTGGCCTACAATGAGCAGTTCTTC. Amino acids: CASRGDPVAYNEQFF. V usage is TRBV12-3 or TRBV12-4 and J usage is TRBJ2-1, with D perhaps TRBD1 (5 bases). CDR3 length equals 15 residues. The V end was cut by 6 bases, the J end by 2 bases, with 14 bases between.

This clonotype occurred many times. J is TRBJ1-2 and V is TRBV5-1; the match to TRBD1 covers 10 bases. Germline V gene sequence: CDR1 SGHRS, CDR2 YFSETQ. The CDR3 has 14 residues. V shed 0 bases and J 8 bases; nucleotides not matched to a gene: 4. CDR3 sequence: CASSLGQGADGYTF. CDR3 nucleotide sequence: TGCGCCAGCAGCTTGGGACAGGGGGCTGACGGCTACACCTTC.

This clonotype was counted a few times. The gene calls are TRBV29-1 and TRBJ2-3; D may be TRBD2 (5 bases). CDR3 length equals 14 residues. V was shortened by 6 bases and J by 5 bases, with 18 bases between the two germline ends. Germline V lookup: CDR1 SQVTM, CDR2 ANQGSEA. CDR3 in amino acids: CSVGRRGPGDTQYF. DNA for the CDR3: TGCAGCGTCGGGCGACGCGGGCCCGGAGATACGCAGTATTTT.

A note on this clonotype: One base away lies a much larger clone, so this may be a sequencing read error. The chain carries TRBV6-2 or TRBV6-3 and TRBJ2-1; D possibly corresponds to TRBD2 (6 bases). Germline values: CDR1 MNHEY, CDR2 SVGEGT. The CDR3 contains 18 residues. Between the trimmed V and J ends, which lost 0 bases and 5 bases, there was a span of 20 bases. The CDR3 is CASSYSSTGEPSNNEQFF. The CDR3 nucleotides read TGTGCCAGCAGTTACTCGTCTACGGGAGAGCCGTCTAACAATGAGCAGTTCTTC.